Detailed here is one T cell receptor (beta chain). The antigen is not known. Per the germline V gene, CDR1 is MGHRA and CDR2 is YSYEKL. CDR3 length equals 15 residues. The V segment lost 3 bases and the J segment 1 base; nucleotides outside the gene matches: 5. PCR involved 60 Vbeta and 13 Jbeta primers. Profiling relied on immunoSEQ multiplex PCR, and the TCRdb table lists in-frame clones only, not all of them. The table includes roughly 300,000 clones, roughly 89% detected once. These data belong to a study of cytomegalovirus exposure and HLA in healthy donors. Study context: Earlier sequencing of 150 million to 200 million T cells yielded nearly 120 million unique TCR beta sequences. Regarding the study as a whole: Reportedly, cytomegalovirus status was diagnosed with high sensitivity and specificity. Among TCR beta chains, those listed as cytomegalovirus-associated numbered around 160. The only immune exposure information that was available was CMV serostatus.

The sequencing sample was made of PBMCs. This chain links TRBV4-1 with TRBJ1-1; 7 bases line up with TRBD1. The receptor was derived from a man aged 35 to 55 in good health and CMV-seropositive. The CDR3 DNA reads TGCGCCAGCAGCCACCCCGGACAGGAGAACACTGAAGCTTTCTTT. This codes for CASSHPGQENTEAFF.